This passage covers 27 T cell receptor beta chains from one sample sequenced in a study of blood T cell repertoires in COVID-19. The assay was immunoSEQ multiplex PCR, and TCRdb's table has in-frame clones only and misses some. The top ten hold roughly 20% of the sample, which has about 130,000 clones, 75% to 85% seen once. Sequences were obtained from peripheral blood. The receptors stem from a man at least 80 years old with acute or convalescent COVID-19.

The chain has TRBV4-2 and TRBJ1-2, with D hard to call. CDR3 length: 15 residues. CDR1 is LGHNA and CDR2 is YNFKEQ in the germline V gene. Deletions cut 0 bases from V and 3 bases from J, with 11 bases between. The CDR3 coding sequence is TGTGCCAGCAGCCAAGATGTCAGTTCCTACTATGGCTACACCTTC. It is translated as CASSQDVSSYYGYTF.

This chain links TRBV6-2 or TRBV6-3 with TRBJ2-3; the match to TRBD1 covers 9 bases. CDR1 is MNHEY and CDR2 is SVGEGT in the germline V gene. V was pared by 0 bases and J by 4 bases, with 14 bases of the junction left unmatched. This CDR3 is built from 19 residues. CDR3: CASSYSTQTRQGVADTQYF. The CDR3 DNA is TGTGCCAGCAGTTACTCGACCCAGACAAGACAGGGGGTGGCAGATACGCAGTATTTT.

DNA for the CDR3: TGTGCCAGCAGTTTATGGGCGGGGTCCCCCTACGAGCAGTACTTC. Protein product: CASSLWAGSPYEQYF. The chain uses TRBV27 and TRBJ2-7, with a possible D match to TRBD2 (6 bases). The V end lost 1 base, the J end lost 2 bases, and 12 bases lay between the germline ends. This CDR3 comprises 15 residues. Germline V CDR1 and CDR2: MNHEY, SMNVEV (reference sequence).

This clone is a singleton in its sample. The J gene is TRBJ1-6, the V gene TRBV6-5, with no clear D. CDR3 length: 16 residues. Per germline, CDR1 MNHEY and CDR2 SVGAGI. V lost 1 base and J 10 bases, leaving 17 bases between the germline ends. In nucleotides, the CDR3 is TGTGCCAGCAGTTACTATCGGGGTGGGTCGGACTCACCCCTCCACTTT. Its protein product is CASSYYRGGSDSPLHF.

The V gene is TRBV7-9, the J gene TRBJ2-5, with 8 bases that match TRBD2. Germline CDR1 is SEHNR and CDR2 is FQNEAQ (reference sequence). This CDR3 has 15 amino acids. V was pared by 4 bases and J by 5 bases, with 9 bases of the junction left unmatched. CDR3 region: CASSWSGGALETQYF. In nucleotides, the CDR3 is TGTGCCAGCAGCTGGTCCGGGGGGGCCTTGGAGACCCAGTACTTC.

This chain connects TRBV30 to TRBJ2-7; 7 positions match TRBD1. The length of the CDR3 is 13 residues. The germline V gene has CDR1 GTSNPN and CDR2 SVGIG (reference sequence). Losses at the gene ends were 0 bases for V and 3 bases for J; bases not matched to a gene: 2. CDR3 residues: CAWSVGQYYEQYF. CDR3 DNA sequence: TGTGCCTGGAGTGTGGGACAGTACTACGAGCAGTACTTC.

V is TRBV7-2 and J is TRBJ1-3; 12 bases are a match to TRBD1. Germline CDR1 and CDR2: SGHTA and FQGNSA. The CDR3 totals 18 residues. V lost 5 bases to trimming and J lost 4 bases; unmatched junction nucleotides: 12. The CDR3 coding sequence is TGTGCCAGCAGCCCAACTGGGACAGGGGGCGCATCAGGAAACACCATATATTTT. Amino acids: CASSPTGTGGASGNTIYF.

The J gene is TRBJ1-5, the V gene TRBV2; no reliable D call. The germline V gene has CDR1 SNHLY and CDR2 FYNNEI. This CDR3 is built from 16 residues. Trimming took 2 bases from V and 6 from J, leaving 17 bases between them. Here the CDR3 reads CASSEWQATAGQPQHF. As DNA, the CDR3 is TGTGCCAGCAGTGAATGGCAGGCCACGGCGGGTCAGCCCCAGCATTTT.

This rearrangement joins TRBV9 to TRBJ2-2; weak D call: TRBD1 (5 bases). The V and J ends lost 4 bases and 0 bases respectively, with 13 bases between them. CDR1 is SGDLS, CDR2 YYNGEE, per germline. The CDR3 totals 16 residues. The CDR3 here is CASSIRQTANTGELFF. CDR3 sequence (DNA): TGTGCCAGCAGCATCCGACAGACAGCGAACACCGGGGAGCTGTTTTTT.

V gene TRBV6-5 combines with J gene TRBJ2-2; D may be TRBD1 (5 bases). The germline gives CDR1 MNHEY, CDR2 SVGAGI. V lost 8 bases and J lost 4, with 14 bases in between. The CDR3 is 14 amino acids. The CDR3 reads CASSAYQGTGELFF. As DNA, the CDR3 is TGTGCCAGCTCCGCCTACCAGGGCACCGGGGAGCTGTTTTTT.

The chain has TRBV15 and TRBJ2-1; 13 bases map to TRBD2. The CDR3 spans 16 residues. Germline assignment: CDR1 LNHNV and CDR2 YYDKDF (reference sequence). The V and J ends lost 0 bases and 9 bases, in that order; junction bases with no gene match: 5. The CDR3: CATSRDRLAGGSEQFF. The CDR3, as DNA: TGTGCCACCAGCAGAGATCGACTAGCGGGGGGCAGTGAGCAGTTCTTC.

The chain couples TRBV6-6 to TRBJ1-2; D is possibly TRBD1 (5 bases). V was clipped by 10 bases and J by 4 bases, with 13 bases between them. The CDR3 contains 12 residues. The V gene's germline CDR1 is MNHNY and CDR2 SVGAGI (reference sequence). The CDR3 loop reads CAISPGIYGYTF. CDR3 DNA sequence: TGTGCCATCTCGCCAGGGATCTATGGCTACACCTTC.

The rearrangement links TRBV3-1 (or the pseudogene TRBV3-2) to TRBJ1-2, with D perhaps TRBD1 (5 bases). CDR1 LGHDT and CDR2 YNNKEL come from the germline V gene (reference sequence). The CDR3 contains 15 residues. Deletions cut 4 bases from V and 3 bases from J, with 15 bases between. Here the CDR3 reads CASSPFGGGHYGYTF. The CDR3 nucleotides are TGTGCCAGCAGCCCCTTCGGGGGGGGACACTATGGCTACACCTTC.

The chain uses TRBV6-6 and TRBJ1-6; D unclear. Germline V gene lookup returns CDR1 MNHNY and CDR2 SVGAGI (reference sequence). The CDR3 length is 14 residues. V was pared by 0 bases and J by 7 bases, with 7 bases between. This chain's CDR3 is CASSYSELNSPLHF. CDR3 nucleotide sequence: TGTGCCAGCAGTTACTCGGAGTTGAATTCACCCCTCCACTTT.

In nucleotides, the CDR3 is TGCGCCAGCAGCCTCGGACTGGGGCGGGGTTTTTCACCCCTCCACTTT. This codes for CASSLGLGRGFSPLHF. The J gene is TRBJ1-6, the V gene TRBV5-1; a possible D gene is TRBD1 (5 bases). Trimming took off 4 bases at V and 9 bases at J, with 20 bases between the two ends. The germline V gene has CDR1 SGHRS and CDR2 YFSETQ. This CDR3 has 16 amino acids.

As DNA, the CDR3 is TGTGCCATCAGTGACAGGGGGGATACGCAGTATTTT. It translates to CAISDRGDTQYF. This chain connects TRBV10-3 to TRBJ2-3; 7 bases are shared with TRBD1. Germline V gene sequence: CDR1 ENHRY, CDR2 SYGVKD. This CDR3 spans 12 amino acids. V was pared by 3 bases and J by 6 bases, with 0 bases of the junction left unmatched.

This clone was found a few times. V usage is TRBV6-2 or TRBV6-3 and J usage is TRBJ1-2; 7 nucleotides agree with TRBD1. The length of the CDR3 is 14 residues. The V and J ends lost 3 bases and 8 bases, in that order; junction bases with no gene match: 9. Germline CDR1 is MNHEY and CDR2 is SVGEGT. DNA for the CDR3: TGTGCCAGCAGTTATAACAGGGGAGTAGACGGCTACACCTTC. This translates into CASSYNRGVDGYTF.

V and J are TRBV18 and TRBJ1-1, with D hard to call. V lost 3 bases and J 4 bases, leaving 15 bases between the germline ends. Germline V lookup: CDR1 KGHSH, CDR2 LQKENI. This CDR3 has 15 residues. CDR3 in amino acids: CASSPSPEVSTEAFF. In nucleotides, the CDR3 is TGTGCCAGCTCACCCTCGCCAGAGGTTAGCACTGAAGCTTTCTTT.

The chain employs TRBV28 and TRBJ1-6; D is uncertain. V was shortened by 2 bases and J by 6 bases, with 8 bases between the two germline ends. Germline assignment: CDR1 MDHEN and CDR2 SYDVKM. This CDR3 contains 14 residues. The CDR3 DNA reads as TGTGCCAGCAGTTTACCCAGGTTTAATTCACCCCTCCACTTT. Translation gives CASSLPRFNSPLHF.

The chain uses TRBV7-6 and TRBJ1-3; no reliable D call. Germline-derived CDR1 and CDR2 are SGHVS and FNYEAQ. Trimming removed 0 bases at V and 0 bases at J, with 6 bases between. This CDR3 has 15 amino acids. The chain's CDR3 is CASSLAPGSGNTIYF. The CDR3 nucleotides read TGTGCCAGCAGCTTAGCCCCAGGCTCTGGAAACACCATATATTTT. Supplemented by reference TRBV7-6 and TRBJ1-3, the full variable domain reads GAGVSQSPRYKVTKRGQDVALRCDPISGHVSLYWYRQALGQGPEFLTYFNYEAQQDKSGLPNDRFSAERPEGSISTLTIQRTEQRDSAMYRCASSLAPGSGNTIYFGEGSWLTVV.

The chain combines TRBV6-5 with TRBJ1-4; D remains ambiguous. Trimming shortened V by 5 bases and J by 14 bases, and 18 bases separated the two germline ends. CDR1 and CDR2 (germline): MNHEY, SVGAGI. The CDR3 length is 13 residues. The CDR3 spells CASSPGSSRGLFF. DNA for the CDR3: TGTGCCAGCAGTCCCGGGTCCTCTCGTGGGCTGTTTTTT.

The table lists this clone with a count of one. This chain joins TRBV21-1 and TRBJ1-2. TRBV21-1 is termed a pseudogene. The CDR3 has 15 amino acids. This CDR3 is CASLGGVTELDGYTF. The CDR3 nucleotides are TGTGCCAGTCTGGGAGGTGTGACAGAACTAGATGGCTACACCTTC.

J is TRBJ1-5 and V is TRBV28; D is ambiguous. The CDR3 extends over 12 amino acids. Germline V CDR1 and CDR2: MDHEN, SYDVKM. Between the trimmed V and J ends, which lost 2 bases and 7 bases, there was a span of 6 bases. In DNA, the CDR3 is TGTGCCAGCAGTTTAATCAGACAGCCCCAGCATTTT. This sequence encodes CASSLIRQPQHF.

The chain couples TRBV18 to TRBJ2-3; TRBD2 agrees at 8 bases. With V trimmed by 8 bases and J by 3 bases, 13 bases remained unmatched. This CDR3 has 16 amino acids. Germline V gene lookup returns CDR1 KGHSH and CDR2 LQKENI. The CDR3 DNA is TGTGCCAGCCCCCGAATACCAGCGGGGGTTACAGATACGCAGTATTTT. Amino acids: CASPRIPAGVTDTQYF.

The chain uses TRBV5-8 and TRBJ1-1, with unresolved D. The V gene lost 0 bases and the J gene lost 3 bases, with 12 bases spanning the gap. CDR1 and CDR2 (germline): SGHTS, YDEGEE. The CDR3 is 15 amino acids. Here the CDR3 DNA reads TGTGCCAGCAGCTTGGCGGCACAGAGGGACACTGAAGCTTTCTTT. It is translated as CASSLAAQRDTEAFF.

J is TRBJ2-2 and V is TRBV19; 8 nucleotides match TRBD2. The length of the CDR3 is 14 residues. Germline-derived CDR1 and CDR2 are LNHDA and SQIVND (reference sequence). V shed 7 bases and J 8 bases; nucleotides not matched to a gene: 9. CDR3 amino acids: CASTPTGTRGELFF. CDR3 DNA sequence: TGTGCCAGTACCCCTACAGGGACTAGGGGGGAGCTGTTTTTT.

This clone was picked up a small number of times. The CDR3 DNA reads TGTGCCAGCAGTTATAATGCGGGGGGGCCAGTGAAGACCCAGTACTTC. This translates into CASSYNAGGPVKTQYF. The chain employs TRBV6-5 and TRBJ2-5, with TRBD2 matching over 9 bases. J lost 6 bases, V lost 3 bases, and 11 bases had no gene match. CDR1 is MNHEY and CDR2 is SVGAGI in the germline V gene. The CDR3 spans 16 residues.